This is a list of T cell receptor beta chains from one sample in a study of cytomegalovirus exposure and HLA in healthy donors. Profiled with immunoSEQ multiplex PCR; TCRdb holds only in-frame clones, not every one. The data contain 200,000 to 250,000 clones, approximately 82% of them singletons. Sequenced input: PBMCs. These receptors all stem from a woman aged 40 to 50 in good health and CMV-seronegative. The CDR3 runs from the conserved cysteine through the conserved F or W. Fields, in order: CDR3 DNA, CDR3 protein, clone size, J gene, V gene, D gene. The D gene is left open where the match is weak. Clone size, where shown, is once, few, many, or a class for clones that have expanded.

TGCAGCGTTACTACCGACAGGGGCGGAGATACGCAGTATTTT	CSVTTDRGGDTQYF	-	TRBJ2-3	TRBV29-1	TRBD1
TGTGCCAGCAGCTTGGGTCCCGCAGGGGCCTCCAAAAACATTCAGTACTTC	CASSLGPAGASKNIQYF	-	TRBJ2-4	TRBV5-6	-
TGTGCCAGCAGCCACCGGGTTTTGGCCTACGAGCAGTACTTC	CASSHRVLAYEQYF	-	TRBJ2-7	TRBV13	-
TGTGCCAGCAGCCCCGAAAGTGGCGGCTCACTGTTTTTT	CASSPESGGSLFF	-	TRBJ1-4	TRBV7-9	-
TGTGCCAGCAGTTCCGTTATGAACACTGAAGCTTTCTTT	CASSSVMNTEAFF	-	TRBJ1-1	TRBV28	-
TGTGCCAGCAGCTCAGACGCGGGAGAAAAACTGTTTTTT	CASSSDAGEKLFF	-	TRBJ1-4	TRBV9	-
TGTGCCAGCAGCTTGGTCCGACACGACAATGAGCAGTTCTTC	CASSLVRHDNEQFF	-	TRBJ2-1	TRBV5-6	-
TGTGCCAGCAGCCAAGAAGGACTAGCGGGAGACTTCTACGAGCAGTACTTC	CASSQEGLAGDFYEQYF	few	TRBJ2-7	TRBV4-2	TRBD2
TGTGCCAGCAGTCCCAAATCTAGCAATCAGCCCCAGCATTTT	CASSPKSSNQPQHF	-	TRBJ1-5	TRBV27	-
TGTGCCAGCTCACTCAGGGATGGAACAGATACGCAGTATTTT	CASSLRDGTDTQYF	-	TRBJ2-3	TRBV18	-
TGTGCCAGCAGCTTACCAGGAGGTGAAGCTTTCTTT	CASSLPGGEAFF	-	TRBJ1-1	TRBV11-3	-
TGTGCCAGCAGCGCTAGCGGCACCGGGGAGCTGTTTTTT	CASSASGTGELFF	-	TRBJ2-2	TRBV7-9	TRBD2
TGTGCCAGCAGTTACTCGAGGGACACGAATGAAAAACTGTTTTTT	CASSYSRDTNEKLFF	few	TRBJ1-4	TRBV6-5	-